The 31 T cell receptor beta chains listed next were all sequenced from one sample in a study of graft-versus-host responses after intestinal transplantation. These receptors lack a known antigen. Sequenced by immunoSEQ multiplex PCR; TCRdb stores in-frame clones only, minus some. Among tens of thousands of clones, 89% were seen once, and the ten largest hold 2% to 3%. Sequenced here: unstimulated CD8+ T cells sorted from spleen or lymph node cells, sampled before intestinal transplant. The receptors derive from a human donor who received an intestinal transplant.

The chain carries TRBV6-6 and TRBJ2-3; 12 positions match TRBD2. The junction had 4 bases not matched to a gene; V was cut back by 6 bases and J by 0 bases. The CDR3 has 16 residues. The germline gives CDR1 MNHNY, CDR2 SVGAGI (reference sequence). CDR3 region: CASRRGLAGSTDTQYF. CDR3 coding DNA: TGTGCCAGCAGACGCGGACTAGCGGGGAGCACAGATACGCAGTATTTT.

The V call is TRBV2, the J call TRBJ2-5; D unresolved. The CDR3 extends over 11 amino acids. V shed 6 bases and J shed 3 bases, with 5 bases lying between them. Germline CDR1 and CDR2: SNHLY and FYNNEI. The CDR3 here is CASRREETQYF. The DNA for the CDR3 is TGTGCCAGCAGGAGAGAAGAGACCCAGTACTTC.

The genes are TRBV6-5 and TRBJ1-1, with no clear D. Trimming cost V 8 bases and J 0 bases, with 16 bases left between them. Germline CDR1 reads MNHEY; CDR2 reads SVGAGI. The length of the CDR3 is 15 residues. The CDR3: CASLSGRKMNTEAFF. As DNA, the CDR3 is TGTGCCAGCCTATCCGGGAGGAAAATGAACACTGAAGCTTTCTTT.

The DNA for the CDR3 is TGTGCCAGCAGCTTAGGACTAGCGGGATCGGGTAATGAGCAGTTCTTC. This codes for CASSLGLAGSGNEQFF. The chain carries TRBV7-6 and TRBJ2-1, with 11 bases identical to TRBD2. The CDR3 extends over 16 amino acids. Per germline, CDR1 SGHVS and CDR2 FNYEAQ. The junction had 6 bases not matched to a gene; V was cut back by 1 base and J by 7 bases.

The V call is TRBV10-3, the J call TRBJ2-7, with 8 bases aligning to TRBD1. The CDR3 has 14 amino acids. Unmatched junction bases numbered 10, after V lost 6 bases and J lost 6 bases. CDR1 is ENHRY, CDR2 SYGVKD, per germline. This CDR3 is CAIRVDRENGEQYF. The CDR3 nucleotides are TGTGCCATCAGGGTGGACAGGGAAAATGGCGAGCAGTACTTC.

CDR3 loop: CASSFGREYNEQFF. CDR3 DNA: TGTGCCAGCAGCTTTGGGCGGGAATACAATGAGCAGTTCTTC. The rearrangement links TRBV13 to TRBJ2-1; tentatively, D is TRBD2 (6 bases). CDR3 length: 14 residues. Germline values: CDR1 PRHDT, CDR2 FYEKMQ (reference sequence). Trimming left V 3 bases short and J 4 bases short, with 10 bases between.

The chain recombines TRBV4-1 with TRBJ1-2, with a tentative D call TRBD1 (5 bases). The germline gives CDR1 MGHRA, CDR2 YSYEKL. The V gene lost 3 bases and the J gene lost 8 bases, with 16 bases spanning the gap. The CDR3 spans 14 residues. The CDR3 nucleotides are TGCGCCAGCAGCCAGTTACTTAGGGGTTTGGGCTACACCTTC. Its protein is CASSQLLRGLGYTF.

This clone was counted a single time. This chain connects TRBV7-9 to TRBJ2-1; 7 positions match TRBD1. CDR1 and CDR2 (germline): SEHNR, FQNEAQ (reference sequence). This CDR3 comprises 14 residues. The V and J ends lost 2 bases and 5 bases, in that order; junction bases with no gene match: 3. DNA of the CDR3: TGTGCCAGCAGCTTAATAACAGGGGACAATGAGCAGTTCTTC. Amino acids: CASSLITGDNEQFF.

This rearrangement joins TRBV15 to TRBJ2-2, with TRBD1 matching 9 bases. The CDR3 is 14 residues long. V dropped 3 bases and J dropped 6; count of bases not matched to a gene: 2. CDR1 is LNHNV, CDR2 YYDKDF, per germline (reference sequence). The CDR3 coding sequence is TGTGCCACCAGCAGTAGACAGGGGGCCGGGGAGCTGTTTTTT. This codes for CATSSRQGAGELFF.

The rearrangement joins TRBV28 to TRBJ2-6; D perhaps matches TRBD1 (6 bases). V was cut by 2 bases and J by 4 bases, with 6 bases left in between. This CDR3 spans 14 amino acids. Germline-derived CDR1 and CDR2 are MDHEN and SYDVKM. CDR3 protein: CASSLQGGANVLTF. The CDR3 DNA follows: TGTGCCAGCAGTTTACAGGGGGGGGCCAACGTCCTGACTTTC.

The chain is built from TRBV19 and TRBJ1-5; no definite D call. V was pared by 9 bases and J by 0 bases, with 9 bases between. This CDR3 spans 13 amino acids. Germline V gene lookup returns CDR1 LNHDA and CDR2 SQIVND (reference sequence). The CDR3 DNA sequence: TGTGCCAGCGCGGGTTATAGCAATCAGCCCCAGCATTTT. This codes for CASAGYSNQPQHF.

The rearrangement joins TRBV6-6 to TRBJ1-5, with no clear D. CDR3 length equals 15 residues. Trimming cost V 0 bases and J 10 bases, with 16 bases left between them. The germline gives CDR1 MNHNY, CDR2 SVGAGI (reference sequence). CDR3 bases: TGTGCCAGCAGTTACTCGCGACGGGGAATCAGTCCCCAGCATTTT. Translated: CASSYSRRGISPQHF.

The V and J genes are TRBV7-6 and TRBJ2-5; 8 bases agree with TRBD2. Trimming took 5 bases from V and 2 from J; bases not matched to a gene: 10. Germline V lookup: CDR1 SGHVS, CDR2 FNYEAQ. CDR3 length equals 16 residues. For the CDR3, the DNA is TGTGCCAGCAGCCCCCCGGGACTAGTGTATCAAGAGACCCAGTACTTC. Translating gives CASSPPGLVYQETQYF. The full variable domain, its missing parts supplied by reference TRBV7-6 and TRBJ2-5, is GAGVSQSPRYKVTKRGQDVALRCDPISGHVSLYWYRQALGQGPEFLTYFNYEAQQDKSGLPNDRFSAERPEGSISTLTIQRTEQRDSAMYRCASSPPGLVYQETQYFGPGTRLLVL.

V is TRBV4-1 and J is TRBJ1-1; D possibly corresponds to TRBD1 (5 bases). The CDR3 loop spans 16 amino acids. Trimming took off 0 bases at V and 4 bases at J, with 15 bases between the two ends. Germline V gives CDR1 MGHRA, CDR2 YSYEKL. In nucleotides, the CDR3 is TGCGCCAGCAGCCAAGAAACAGGTTTGGCGGTCACTGAAGCTTTCTTT. Encoded protein: CASSQETGLAVTEAFF.

This chain uses TRBV19 with TRBJ1-5, with unresolved D. Trimming pared 0 bases from V and 4 bases from J, leaving 10 bases between. The CDR3 extends over 15 amino acids. Looked up from germline, CDR1 is LNHDA and CDR2 is SQIVND (reference sequence). CDR3 DNA sequence: TGTGCCAGTAGTATAGATCGAGGATATAATCAGCCCCAGCATTTT. Translated, it gives CASSIDRGYNQPQHF.

The V gene is TRBV15, the J gene TRBJ2-7; TRBD1 aligns across 8 bases. V was clipped by 1 base and J by 3 bases; unmatched bases: 14. The CDR3 spans 18 residues. From germline, CDR1 is LNHNV and CDR2 YYDKDF (reference sequence). CDR3 DNA sequence: TGTGCCACCAGCAGAGGGATGAGGAAGGGACAGGAGCGCTACGAGCAGTACTTC. It yields the protein CATSRGMRKGQERYEQYF.

The rearrangement uses TRBV28 and TRBJ2-6; D unclear. CDR1 and CDR2 (germline): MDHEN, SYDVKM. With 3 bases removed from V and 4 bases from J, the gap between germline ends came to 10 bases. The CDR3 covers 15 residues. Written as DNA, the CDR3 is TGTGCCAGCAGTTTCGCGGTGAAGGGGGCCAACGTCCTGACTTTC. Translating it yields CASSFAVKGANVLTF.

V and J are TRBV11-1 and TRBJ2-2, with TRBD1 identical over 9 bases. The CDR3 consists of 15 residues. The V and J ends lost 2 bases and 3 bases, in that order; junction bases with no gene match: 1. Germline CDR1 is SGHAT and CDR2 is FQDESV (reference sequence). CDR3 protein: CASSLWTGDTGELFF. The CDR3, as DNA: TGTGCCAGCAGCTTATGGACAGGGGACACCGGGGAGCTGTTTTTT. The full variable domain, completed using reference TRBV11-1 and TRBJ2-2, is EAEVAQSPRYKITEKSQAVAFWCDPISGHATLYWYRQILGQGPELLVQFQDESVVDDSQLPKDRFSAERLKGVDSTLKIQPAELGDSAMYLCASSLWTGDTGELFFGEGSRLTVL.

This CDR3 is CASLDRGRSPLHF. In DNA, the CDR3 is TGTGCCAGTCTGGACAGGGGGCGATCACCCCTCCACTTT. This rearrangement joins TRBV28 to TRBJ1-6, with 11 bases identical to TRBD1. J lost 10 bases, V lost 9 bases, and 5 bases had no gene match. Germline CDR1 reads MDHEN; CDR2 reads SYDVKM. This CDR3 contains 13 residues.

J is TRBJ2-1 and V is TRBV7-9; 7 nucleotides match TRBD2. There are 16 residues in the CDR3. Germline CDR1 reads SEHNR; CDR2 reads FQNEAQ (reference sequence). Trimming removed 8 bases from V and 2 bases from J; junction bases left unmatched: 12. CDR3 residues: CASQSPPGGPYNEQFF. The CDR3 DNA follows: TGTGCCAGCCAGAGTCCTCCGGGAGGTCCCTACAATGAGCAGTTCTTC.

In DNA, the CDR3 is TGTGCCAGCAGTTACGCAGGGTCGAGTGGCTACACCTTC. Translated: CASSYAGSSGYTF. The chain joins TRBV6-5 to TRBJ1-2; maybe TRBD1 (5 bases). The CDR3 has 13 amino acids. The germline gives CDR1 MNHEY, CDR2 SVGAGI. Deletions cut 2 bases from V and 7 bases from J, with 11 bases between.

The rearrangement uses TRBV30 and TRBJ1-2; D is undetermined. From germline, CDR1 is GTSNPN and CDR2 SVGIG (reference sequence). The CDR3 loop spans 12 amino acids. The V gene lost 3 bases and the J gene lost 5 bases, with 10 bases spanning the gap. The CDR3 reads CAWSAPGYGYTF. In DNA, the CDR3 is TGTGCCTGGAGCGCCCCGGGGTATGGCTACACCTTC.

V and J are TRBV19 and TRBJ2-1; 8 bases align to TRBD2. The CDR3 sequence is 13 residues long. From germline, CDR1 is LNHDA and CDR2 SQIVND (reference sequence). V gave up 9 bases and J gave up 6 bases; unmatched junction bases: 7. The CDR3 nucleotides read TGTGCCAGCAAATCCGGGACTAGCAATGAGCAGTTCTTC. It yields the protein CASKSGTSNEQFF. The full variable domain, in which reference TRBV19 and TRBJ2-1 provide the parts outside the CDR3, is DGGITQSPKYLFRKEGQNVTLSCEQNLNHDAMYWYRQDPGQGLRLIYYSQIVNDFQKGDIAEGYSVSREKKESFPLTVTSAQKNPTAFYLCASKSGTSNEQFFGPGTRLTVL.

The gene calls are TRBV6-5 and TRBJ1-2; 8 bases are shared with TRBD1. Trimming cost V 2 bases and J 3 bases; bases outside gene matches: 5. CDR1 MNHEY and CDR2 SVGAGI come from the germline V gene. The CDR3 has 15 amino acids. CDR3 nucleotides: TGTGCCAGCAGTTACGACCCGGGACAGGACTATGGCTACACCTTC. Protein sequence: CASSYDPGQDYGYTF.

This clone occurred once. V and J are TRBV6-6 and TRBJ2-1, with D uncertain. From germline, CDR1 is MNHNY and CDR2 SVGAGI (reference sequence). The CDR3 loop spans 12 amino acids. V lost 6 bases, J lost 5 bases, and 8 bases lay in between. CDR3 bases: TGTGCCAGCAGGCCGGTAAACAATGAGCAGTTCTTC. Translating it yields CASRPVNNEQFF.

In its sample, this clone was seen once. The gene calls are TRBV11-2 and TRBJ2-7; the D gene is possibly TRBD1 (6 bases). This CDR3 has 14 amino acids. Germline-derived CDR1 and CDR2 are SGHAT and FQNNGV. V gave up 4 bases and J gave up 3 bases, with 13 bases separating them. For the CDR3, the DNA is TGTGCCAGCAGCTCCGACAGGTTCAACTACGAGCAGTACTTC. Amino acids: CASSSDRFNYEQYF. Full variable domain (remainder filled in from reference TRBV11-2 and TRBJ2-7): EAGVAQSPRYKIIEKRQSVAFWCNPISGHATLYWYQQILGQGPKLLIQFQNNGVVDDSQLPKDRFSAERLKGVDSTLKIQPAKLEDSAVYLCASSSDRFNYEQYFGPGTRLTVT.

The V gene is TRBV5-8, the J gene TRBJ2-6; 7 nucleotides agree with TRBD2. With V trimmed by 0 bases and J by 0 bases, 9 bases remained unmatched. The length of the CDR3 is 19 residues. Germline V lookup: CDR1 SGHTS, CDR2 YDEGEE. CDR3: CASSLAGRPGSSGANVLTF. The CDR3 bases are TGTGCCAGCAGCTTGGCCGGGAGGCCGGGGAGCTCTGGGGCCAACGTCCTGACTTTC. The full variable domain, with the rest looked up from reference TRBV5-8 and TRBJ2-6, is EAGVTQSPTHLIKTRGQQATLRCSPISGHTSVYWYQQALGLGLQFLLWYDEGEERNRGNFPPRFSGRQFPNYSSELNVNALELEDSALYLCASSLAGRPGSSGANVLTFGAGSRLTVL.

The chain recombines TRBV7-9 with TRBJ2-3; a possible D gene is TRBD1 (5 bases). The CDR3 has 14 residues. Trimming pared 1 base from V and 5 bases from J, leaving 10 bases between. From germline, CDR1 is SEHNR and CDR2 FQNEAQ (reference sequence). The CDR3 coding sequence is TGTGCCAGCAGCTTAGTGGGGCCGGGAGATACGCAGTATTTT. Translating it yields CASSLVGPGDTQYF.

This clone was detected once. The rearrangement uses TRBV19 and TRBJ2-7; TRBD1 aligns across 7 bases. The CDR3 extends over 16 amino acids. CDR1 is LNHDA and CDR2 is SQIVND in the germline V gene (reference sequence). The ends lost 4 bases at V and 5 bases at J; junction bases unmatched: 14. CDR3 residues: CASSTPRQGSTHEQYF. CDR3 DNA: TGTGCCAGTAGTACCCCTCGACAGGGTTCCACCCACGAGCAGTACTTC.

The rearrangement links TRBV5-6 to TRBJ2-7; possibly TRBD1 for D (6 bases). Germline values: CDR1 SGHDT, CDR2 YYEEEE. The ends were cut back, 6 bases at V and 4 bases at J, with 17 bases in the middle. The CDR3 runs 14 residues. The CDR3 loop reads CASTPRTDGYEQYF. The CDR3 DNA is TGTGCCAGCACCCCAAGGACAGACGGTTACGAGCAGTACTTC.

V gene TRBV19 combines with J gene TRBJ2-1; 7 nucleotides match TRBD1. Germline lookup yields CDR1 LNHDA and CDR2 SQIVND (reference sequence). The CDR3 has 16 amino acids. J lost 0 bases, V lost 5 bases, and 7 bases had no gene match. In nucleotides, the CDR3 is TGTGCCAGTAGTTCCACAGGGGCCAGCTCCTACAATGAGCAGTTCTTC. It codes for CASSSTGASSYNEQFF.